The 14 T cell receptor beta chains in this list originate from one sample, sequenced in a study of regulatory T cells in long-lasting Graves disease. The authors built TCR beta libraries using iRepertoire HTBI primers and Arm-PCR of CDR3 regions. TCRdb used MiXCR to reprocess the multiplex PCR reads, holding one entry per CDR3 protein. The sample lists 400,000 to 550,000 distinct CDR3 sequences; over 15% were seen once. Time point in this sample: newly diagnosed GD, antithyroid drugs for less than 3 months. Construction of the TCR library relied on RNA isolated from PBMCs. These data were also filed under a second study, of T cells in Graves' hyperthyroidism and ophthalmopathy.

Sequencing was performed on peripheral blood mononuclear cells (PBMCs), taken at new diagnosis, from a patient treated with antithyroid drugs. Receptors originate from a woman in her twenties or thirties with Graves disease.

This clonotype was detected many times. The rearrangement joins TRBV27 to TRBJ1-1; the match to TRBD1 covers 8 bases. The J segment lost 0 bases and the V segment lost 5 bases, leaving 2 bases of the junction unmatched. Germline CDR1 and CDR2: MNHEY and SMNVEV (reference sequence). The CDR3 consists of 14 residues. CDR3 sequence: CASSQQGVNTEAFF. The CDR3 DNA reads as TGTGCCAGCAGTCAACAGGGGGTGAACACTGAAGCTTTCTTT.

This clonotype was recorded at least ten times. V is TRBV5-5 and J is TRBJ2-3; TRBD2 agrees at 7 bases. Looked up from germline, CDR1 is SGHKS and CDR2 is YYEKEE (reference sequence). The CDR3 is made up of 15 amino acids. V trimming: 6 bases; J trimming: 0 bases; junction bases outside the gene matches: 7. The chain's CDR3 is CASTGASGSTDTQYF. In DNA, the CDR3 is TGTGCCAGCACCGGGGCTAGCGGAAGCACAGATACGCAGTATTTT.

Many counts were recorded for this clonotype. This sequence joins TRBV20-1 and TRBJ1-2, with D maybe TRBD1 (6 bases). The germline V gene encodes CDR1 DFQATT and CDR2 SNEGSKA (reference sequence). The CDR3 has 13 amino acids. V shed 6 bases and J shed 4 bases, with 15 bases lying between them. The CDR3 nucleotides are TGCAGTGCCACGGCAGGGGACTTCTATGGCTACACCTTC. This gives the protein CSATAGDFYGYTF.

This clonotype was seen at least ten times. As DNA, the CDR3 is TGCAGTGCTAGAGTCTATGAGCCGGGTTCTAGCACAGATACGCAGTATTTT. Its translation is CSARVYEPGSSTDTQYF. The gene calls are TRBV20-1 and TRBJ2-3; unclear D gene. This CDR3 contains 17 residues. V lost 1 base to trimming and J lost 0 bases, with 17 bases between them. Germline V gene lookup returns CDR1 DFQATT and CDR2 SNEGSKA (reference sequence).

The table lists this clonotype with many counts. The chain employs TRBV24-1 and TRBJ2-3; TRBD2 matches at 10 bases. CDR1 and CDR2 (germline): KGHDR, SFDVKD. The trim removed 3 bases at V and 2 bases at J, leaving 13 bases unmatched. The CDR3 length is 19 residues. CDR3 nucleotides: TGTGCCACCAGTGATCCCAGGAGGCTAGCGGGAGATCCCACAGATACGCAGTATTTT. Its translation: CATSDPRRLAGDPTDTQYF.

In its sample, this clonotype was seen many times. The V and J genes are TRBV29-1 and TRBJ1-1; D remains ambiguous. CDR3 size: 16 residues. Germline CDR1 is SQVTM and CDR2 is ANQGSEA. The V end lost 6 bases, the J end lost 0 bases, and 20 bases lay between the germline ends. The CDR3 loop is CSVLPPRTVMNTEAFF. The DNA of the CDR3 is TGCAGCGTCCTACCACCACGGACGGTTATGAACACTGAAGCTTTCTTT.

V gene TRBV5-1 combines with J gene TRBJ2-7, with 9 bases that match TRBD1. V trimming: 4 bases; J trimming: 5 bases; junction bases outside the gene matches: 10. The CDR3 consists of 15 residues. Germline V gives CDR1 SGHRS, CDR2 YFSETQ. CDR3 region: CASSPLGQGIDEQYF. As DNA, the CDR3 is TGCGCCAGCAGCCCACTGGGACAGGGAATTGACGAGCAGTACTTC.

This sequence joins TRBV4-1 and TRBJ1-4, with D possibly TRBD1 on 5 matching bases. CDR3 length: 14 residues. Trimming stripped 0 bases from V and 14 bases from J, with 16 bases between. Germline V gene sequence: CDR1 MGHRA, CDR2 YSYEKL. In DNA form, the CDR3 reads TGCGCCAGCAGCCAAGAGGGGCGCTTAATCTCGCTGTTTTTT. Translating gives CASSQEGRLISLFF.

V and J are TRBV10-3 and TRBJ2-1; no clear D. Trimming took off 7 bases at V and 4 bases at J, with 11 bases between the two ends. Germline V gene data show CDR1 as ENHRY and CDR2 as SYGVKD. The CDR3 covers 13 residues. The CDR3: CAITGATYNEQFF. In nucleotides, the CDR3 is TGTGCCATCACGGGTGCTACATACAATGAGCAGTTCTTC.

In regard to this clonotype: A far bigger clonotype differs at one base, so this is likely a read error. This CDR3 fails to terminate in the conserved phenylalanine or tryptophan, so it likely reflects a read error. The chain joins TRBV11-2 to TRBJ1-1, with D maybe TRBD1 (5 bases). Germline loops: CDR1 SGHAT, CDR2 FQNNGV. The CDR3 covers 16 residues. V lost 5 bases to trimming and J lost 1 base, with 17 bases between them. CDR3 residues: CASSPHRDRANTEAFL. The DNA of the CDR3 is TGTGCCAGCAGCCCTCATCGGGACCGAGCGAACACTGAAGCTTTCCTT.

This clonotype was seen ten or more times. The chain carries TRBV12-3 or TRBV12-4 and TRBJ2-1, with a possible D match to TRBD2 (6 bases). This CDR3 has 15 residues. Trimming shortened V by 7 bases and J by 4 bases, and 17 bases separated the two germline ends. The CDR3 region is CASTPESGPYNEQFF. CDR3 DNA sequence: TGTGCCAGCACCCCGGAGAGCGGGCCGTACAATGAGCAGTTCTTC.

Turning to this clonotype: A read error is the likely source, as a far larger clone sits one nucleotide away. The chain couples TRBV28 to TRBJ2-5; TRBD2 might be the D (6 bases). The germline V gene encodes CDR1 MDHEN and CDR2 SYDVKM. The CDR3 loop spans 15 amino acids. CDR3 DNA: TGTGCCAGCACCGCCCGGCGGGAAGTATACAATGAGCAGTCCTTC. Translated: CASTARREVYNEQSF. Filled out from reference TRBV28 and TRBJ2-5, the complete variable domain reads DVKVTQSSRYLVKRTGEKVFLECVQDMDHENMFWYRQDPGLGLRLIYFSYDVKMKEKGDIPEGYSVSREKKERFSLILESASTNQTSMYLCASTARREVYNEQSFGPGTRLLVL.

In its sample, this clonotype was seen a few times. The chain joins TRBV19 to TRBJ1-5; 7 nucleotides match TRBD1. V shed 6 bases and J 1 base; nucleotides not matched to a gene: 18. There are 19 residues in the CDR3. The germline V gene encodes CDR1 LNHDA and CDR2 SQIVND (reference sequence). The CDR3 bases are TGTGCCAGTAGCCAAACCAGGGGGAACCTTAAAGGGAGCAATCAGCCCCAGCATTTT. Translation gives CASSQTRGNLKGSNQPQHF.

This chain connects TRBV19 to TRBJ1-4; D is ambiguous. Germline V gene lookup returns CDR1 LNHDA and CDR2 SQIVND (reference sequence). The CDR3 is 13 amino acids. V was trimmed by 7 bases and J by 5 bases, leaving 11 bases between them. CDR3 sequence: CASNSGENEKLFF. CDR3 sequence (DNA): TGTGCCAGTAACTCAGGCGAGAATGAAAAACTGTTTTTT.